These 20 T cell receptor beta chains were all obtained from the same sample, sequenced in a study of blood T cell repertoires in COVID-19. Measured with immunoSEQ multiplex PCR; TCRdb has only the in-frame clones, and not every one. The profile covers some 340,000 clones, with roughly 90% appearing a single time and roughly 3.6% taken by the ten largest. The material sequenced was PBMCs or T cells enriched from blood (not recorded which). The receptor set was obtained from a woman in her 30s who had been exposed to COVID-19.

The chain links TRBV6-5 to TRBJ2-3, with D perhaps TRBD1 (6 bases). Germline values: CDR1 MNHEY, CDR2 SVGAGI. V dropped 4 bases and J dropped 4 bases, with 12 bases sitting between them. The CDR3 runs to 14 residues. The CDR3 DNA sequence: TGTGCCAGCAGTTCCCTCCGGACAGCAGATACGCAGTATTTT. This translates into CASSSLRTADTQYF.

This clone was recorded only once. This chain links TRBV27 with TRBJ2-7; D is perhaps TRBD1 (5 bases). Trimming shortened V by 5 bases and J by 6 bases, and 20 bases separated the two germline ends. Germline V gene sequence: CDR1 MNHEY, CDR2 SMNVEV (reference sequence). The CDR3 runs 15 residues. The CDR3 loop reads CASSNMLGHDSEQYF. DNA for the CDR3: TGTGCCAGCAGTAACATGCTGGGGCACGACAGCGAGCAGTACTTC.

The CDR3, as DNA: TGTGCCAGCAGTAGGACAGGATACTACCAAGAGACCCAGTACTTC. It is translated as CASSRTGYYQETQYF. This chain connects TRBV27 to TRBJ2-5; the match to TRBD1 covers 7 bases. CDR1 and CDR2 (germline): MNHEY, SMNVEV (reference sequence). Unmatched junction bases numbered 6, after V lost 5 bases and J lost 0 bases. The CDR3 contains 15 residues.

The genes are TRBV5-3 and TRBJ2-2, with TRBD2 identical over 7 bases. TRBV5-3 is an open reading frame whose function is uncertain. The CDR3 runs to 16 residues. The trim removed 8 bases at V and 1 base at J, leaving 11 bases unmatched. The CDR3 DNA reads as TGTGCCAGTGACCCGGGGGGACCGAAGAACACCGGGGAGCTGTTTTTT. It codes for CASDPGGPKNTGELFF.

The chain uses TRBV7-9 and TRBJ1-6, with no clear D. V lost 1 base and J 7 bases, leaving 8 bases between the germline ends. CDR1 SEHNR and CDR2 FQNEAQ come from the germline V gene (reference sequence). CDR3 length equals 14 residues. CDR3 coding DNA: TGTGCCAGCAGCTTAGTGGCGGCAAATTCACCCCTCCACTTT. This translates into CASSLVAANSPLHF.

V usage is TRBV4-1 and J usage is TRBJ2-3; TRBD2 agrees at 7 bases. Germline assignment: CDR1 MGHRA and CDR2 YSYEKL. The CDR3 sequence is 17 residues long. Trimming cost V 0 bases and J 2 bases; bases outside gene matches: 8. Here the CDR3 reads CASSQEPSSGLTDTQYF. The CDR3 DNA is TGCGCCAGCAGCCAAGAGCCGTCTAGCGGACTCACAGATACGCAGTATTTT.

The V gene is TRBV19, the J gene TRBJ1-6; D possibly corresponds to TRBD1 (6 bases). This CDR3 is built from 14 residues. CDR1 is LNHDA and CDR2 is SQIVND in the germline V gene (reference sequence). Trimming pared 3 bases from V and 10 bases from J, leaving 13 bases between. DNA of the CDR3: TGTGCCAGTAGTATCTCTAAGGGGGACTCACCCCTCCACTTT. Residues: CASSISKGDSPLHF.

The chain carries TRBV7-2 and TRBJ1-3; D might be TRBD1 (6 bases). The germline V and J ends were trimmed by 5 bases and 0 bases, with 20 bases remaining between them. The germline CDR1 and CDR2 sequences are SGHTA and FQGNSA. CDR3 length: 18 residues. CDR3 nucleotides: TGTGCCAGCAGCCTTAGGGGGGGGGCGCACCACTCTGGAAACACCATATATTTT. Protein: CASSLRGGAHHSGNTIYF.

The chain joins TRBV3-1 (or the pseudogene TRBV3-2) to TRBJ2-1; perhaps TRBD2 as D (5 bases). This CDR3 is 14 amino acids long. Trimming stripped 0 bases from V and 7 bases from J, with 10 bases between. Germline V CDR1 and CDR2: LGHDT, YNNKEL (reference sequence). For the CDR3, the DNA is TGTGCCAGCAGCCAAGATCCTAGCTGGAATGAGCAGTTCTTC. This translates into CASSQDPSWNEQFF.

Written as DNA, the CDR3 is TGTGCCAGCAGCCCGTCATACACCGCTTCCAACTATGGCTACACCTTC. Protein sequence: CASSPSYTASNYGYTF. The J gene is TRBJ1-2, the V gene TRBV3-1 (or the pseudogene TRBV3-2); no definite D call. Germline V CDR1 and CDR2: LGHDT, YNNKEL (reference sequence). Trimming left V 4 bases short and J 2 bases short, with 17 bases between. The CDR3 spans 16 residues.

The V call is TRBV7-2, the J call TRBJ2-5, with D possibly being TRBD2 (6 bases). The germline CDR1 and CDR2 sequences are SGHTA and FQGNSA. V lost 1 base to trimming and J lost 5 bases, with 11 bases between them. The CDR3 loop spans 14 amino acids. The CDR3: CASSLGGVGETQYF. The DNA of the CDR3 is TGTGCCAGCAGCTTAGGGGGGGTAGGGGAGACCCAGTACTTC.

This chain joins TRBV3-1 (or the pseudogene TRBV3-2) and TRBJ2-2, with 14 bases fitting TRBD2. The CDR3 has 16 amino acids. Germline CDR1 LGHDT, CDR2 YNNKEL (reference sequence). The ends lost 6 bases at V and 2 bases at J; junction bases unmatched: 2. CDR3 in amino acids: CASRTSGGGNTGELFF. CDR3 DNA: TGTGCCAGCAGGACTAGCGGGGGGGGTAACACCGGGGAGCTGTTTTTT.

The chain recombines TRBV5-1 with TRBJ1-4; 8 bases fit TRBD1. CDR3 length: 16 residues. Trimming removed 0 bases from V and 6 bases from J; junction bases left unmatched: 7. Germline assignment: CDR1 SGHRS and CDR2 YFSETQ. The CDR3 here is CASSLAQGAGDEKLFF. The CDR3 DNA follows: TGCGCCAGCAGCTTGGCGCAGGGGGCCGGCGATGAAAAACTGTTTTTT.

A note on this clone: Other nucleotide sequences in the sample specify the same CDR3. The rearrangement links TRBV12-3 or TRBV12-4 to TRBJ2-7, with D possibly matching TRBD1 (6 bases). The CDR3 extends over 13 amino acids. V was cut by 2 bases and J by 4 bases, with 9 bases left in between. CDR3 nucleotides: TGTGCCAGCAGTTTACGGCAGGGGTACGAGCAGTACTTC. It encodes CASSLRQGYEQYF.

The V and J genes are TRBV6-5 and TRBJ1-5; tentatively, D is TRBD1 (6 bases). V was shortened by 7 bases and J by 0 bases, with 13 bases between the two germline ends. The length of the CDR3 is 15 residues. Looked up from germline, CDR1 is MNHEY and CDR2 is SVGAGI. CDR3 bases: TGTGCCAGCACTACCCGGACAGATAGCAATCAGCCCCAGCATTTT. This sequence encodes CASTTRTDSNQPQHF.

The chain recombines TRBV29-1 with TRBJ1-5; no clear D gene. Germline loops: CDR1 SQVTM, CDR2 ANQGSEA. The CDR3 is made up of 13 amino acids. The V end was cut by 4 bases, the J end by 7 bases, with 14 bases between. The CDR3 loop reads CSVGGTWRQPQHF. The CDR3, as DNA: TGCAGCGTTGGAGGAACATGGAGGCAGCCCCAGCATTTT.

This clone was observed a few times. CDR3 DNA sequence: TGTGCCAGCAGCCCGCCCAGGGCCCTCTCCTACGAGCAGTACTTC. Amino acid sequence: CASSPPRALSYEQYF. The V and J genes are TRBV5-4 and TRBJ2-7; weak D call: TRBD1 (5 bases). The CDR3 contains 15 residues. V was cut by 4 bases and J by 0 bases, with 14 bases left in between. The germline V gene encodes CDR1 SGHNT and CDR2 YYREEE (reference sequence).

The rearrangement joins TRBV11-3 to TRBJ2-2; 7 positions match TRBD1. CDR1 and CDR2 (germline): SGHNT, YENEEA. V gave up 1 base and J gave up 4 bases; unmatched junction bases: 12. The CDR3 extends over 18 amino acids. CDR3 in DNA: TGTGCCAGCAGCTTAGGGGGGACAGATACACATATCACCGGGGAGCTGTTTTTT. Protein sequence: CASSLGGTDTHITGELFF.

This clone was seen just once. V and J are TRBV30 and TRBJ1-1; 9 positions agree with TRBD1. The CDR3 runs 13 residues. J gave up 0 bases and V 5 bases, and 1 base lay outside the gene matches. Per germline, CDR1 GTSNPN and CDR2 SVGIG (reference sequence). CDR3 region: CAWDRGLNTEAFF. CDR3 nucleotide sequence: TGTGCCTGGGACAGGGGGTTGAACACTGAAGCTTTCTTT.

The sample holds one count of this clone. The chain is built from TRBV10-3 and TRBJ2-7, with 7 bases aligning to TRBD1. Unmatched junction bases numbered 15, after V lost 6 bases and J lost 7 bases. In germline, CDR1 is ENHRY, CDR2 SYGVKD. The CDR3 totals 15 residues. Here the CDR3 reads CAIREQGTQFGEQYF. The DNA for the CDR3 is TGTGCCATCAGGGAACAGGGGACGCAGTTCGGGGAGCAGTACTTC.